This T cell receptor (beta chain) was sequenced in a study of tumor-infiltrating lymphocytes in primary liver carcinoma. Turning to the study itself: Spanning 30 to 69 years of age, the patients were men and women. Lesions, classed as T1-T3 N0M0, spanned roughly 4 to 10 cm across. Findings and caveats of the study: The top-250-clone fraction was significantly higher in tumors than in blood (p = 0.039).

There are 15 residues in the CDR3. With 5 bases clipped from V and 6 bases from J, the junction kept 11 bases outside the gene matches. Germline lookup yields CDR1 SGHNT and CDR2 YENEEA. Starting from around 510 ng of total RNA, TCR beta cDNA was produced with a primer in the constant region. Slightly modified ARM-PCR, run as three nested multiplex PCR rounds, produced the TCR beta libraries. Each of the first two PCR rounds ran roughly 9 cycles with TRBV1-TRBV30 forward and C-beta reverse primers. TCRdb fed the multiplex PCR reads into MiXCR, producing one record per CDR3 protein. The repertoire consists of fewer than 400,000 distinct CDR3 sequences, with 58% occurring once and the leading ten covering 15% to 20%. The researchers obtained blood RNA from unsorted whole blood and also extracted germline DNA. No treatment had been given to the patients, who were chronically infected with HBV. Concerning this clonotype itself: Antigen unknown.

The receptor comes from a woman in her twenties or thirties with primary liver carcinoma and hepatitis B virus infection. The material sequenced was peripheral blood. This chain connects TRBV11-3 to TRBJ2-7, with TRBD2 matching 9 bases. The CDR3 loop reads CASSHSGRLGCEQYF. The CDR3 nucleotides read TGTGCCAGCAGCCACAGCGGGAGGCTGGGCTGCGAGCAGTACTTC.